One sample yielded the 21 T cell receptor beta chains listed below, sequenced in a study of blood T cell repertoires in COVID-19. The table came from immunoSEQ multiplex PCR; TCRdb's copy has only in-frame clones and leaves some out. The repertoire has about 280,000 clones, roughly 90% of them found once; the top ten carry 1.5% to 2%. Sequenced material: PBMCs or T cells enriched from blood (not recorded which). The receptors derive from a woman aged 18-29 years with acute COVID-19.

The J gene is TRBJ2-1, the V gene TRBV28; 8 bases align to TRBD2. The ends lost 10 bases at V and 8 bases at J; junction bases unmatched: 13. The CDR3 has 14 amino acids. CDR1 is MDHEN and CDR2 is SYDVKM in the germline V gene. The CDR3 loop reads CAISPGGRIHEQFF. The CDR3 coding sequence is TGTGCCATCTCCCCCGGCGGGAGGATCCATGAGCAGTTCTTC.

The chain uses TRBV5-1 and TRBJ1-1; D possibly corresponds to TRBD1 (5 bases). V was cut by 4 bases and J by 1 base, with 17 bases left in between. Per germline, CDR1 SGHRS and CDR2 YFSETQ. The CDR3 length is 16 residues. The CDR3 is CASSTKGVLENTEAFF. In DNA form, the CDR3 reads TGCGCCAGCAGCACCAAAGGGGTCCTTGAGAACACTGAAGCTTTCTTT.

This chain links TRBV6-5 with TRBJ1-1; 12 nucleotides align to TRBD1. Germline lookup yields CDR1 MNHEY and CDR2 SVGAGI. CDR3 size: 14 residues. V was clipped by 5 bases and J by 8 bases; unmatched bases: 6. The CDR3 DNA reads as TGTGCCAGCAGTCCCGGGACAGGGGGCTGGGAAGCTTTCTTT. Its translation: CASSPGTGGWEAFF.

The J gene is TRBJ1-2, the V gene TRBV7-9; TRBD1 agrees at 8 bases. CDR1 SEHNR and CDR2 FQNEAQ come from the germline V gene (reference sequence). This CDR3 has 14 residues. Trimming at V came to 5 bases and at J to 6 bases, leaving 8 bases not matched to a gene. This chain's CDR3 is CASSIQTGENGYTF. The DNA for the CDR3 is TGTGCCAGCAGCATACAGACAGGGGAGAATGGCTACACCTTC.

This sequence joins TRBV5-6 and TRBJ2-1; the match to TRBD2 covers 11 bases. With 2 bases clipped from V and 5 bases from J, the junction kept 9 bases outside the gene matches. Germline-derived CDR1 and CDR2 are SGHDT and YYEEEE. This CDR3 has 17 amino acids. CDR3 DNA sequence: TGTGCCAGCAGCTTTCTAGCGGGAGGCGAGGTTAACAATGAGCAGTTCTTC. Translated, it gives CASSFLAGGEVNNEQFF.

This clone was observed once. The chain carries TRBV19 and TRBJ2-7; 14 bases line up with TRBD2. Trimming removed 5 bases from V and 0 bases from J; junction bases left unmatched: 9. The germline V gene encodes CDR1 LNHDA and CDR2 SQIVND (reference sequence). The CDR3 loop spans 18 amino acids. CDR3 amino acids: CASSSGLAGAKVSYEQYF. The CDR3 DNA is TGTGCCAGTAGTTCGGGACTAGCGGGAGCCAAGGTCTCCTACGAGCAGTACTTC.

The V and J genes are TRBV5-6 and TRBJ2-2, with D perhaps TRBD2 (5 bases). The CDR3 extends over 17 amino acids. Germline values: CDR1 SGHDT, CDR2 YYEEEE. V lost 4 bases to trimming and J lost 8 bases, with 24 bases between them. CDR3 bases: TGTGCCAGCAGCCCGGCTGAGCGGATCATGAGTCCGGGGGAGCTGTTTTTT. Amino acids: CASSPAERIMSPGELFF.

The V and J genes are TRBV7-9 and TRBJ2-1; tentative D call: TRBD1 (6 bases). Per the germline V gene, CDR1 is SEHNR and CDR2 is FQNEAQ (reference sequence). The CDR3 loop spans 17 amino acids. The ends were cut back, 2 bases at V and 10 bases at J, with 24 bases in the middle. CDR3: CASSLPLGGPRGLEQFF. In DNA, the CDR3 is TGTGCCAGCAGCTTACCGTTAGGGGGACCGCGAGGATTGGAGCAGTTCTTC.

The genes are TRBV5-4 and TRBJ2-1; D may be TRBD2 (6 bases). The germline V gene has CDR1 SGHNT and CDR2 YYREEE (reference sequence). CDR3 length: 13 amino acids. The V and J ends lost 4 bases and 4 bases respectively, with 9 bases between them. The CDR3 is CASSRDFYNEQFF. The DNA for the CDR3 is TGTGCCAGCAGCCGGGACTTTTACAATGAGCAGTTCTTC. Full variable domain (remainder filled in from reference TRBV5-4 and TRBJ2-1): ETGVTQSPTHLIKTRGQQVTLRCSSQSGHNTVSWYQQALGQGPQFIFQYYREEENGRGNFPPRFSGLQFPNYSSELNVNALELDDSALYLCASSRDFYNEQFFGPGTRLTVL.

Only a few counts were recorded for this clone. The chain couples TRBV19 to TRBJ2-2, with 7 bases aligning to TRBD1. The J segment lost 2 bases and the V segment lost 5 bases, leaving 8 bases of the junction unmatched. CDR1 and CDR2 (germline): LNHDA, SQIVND (reference sequence). The CDR3 has 16 residues. CDR3 sequence: CASSFRQGGNTGELFF. CDR3 bases: TGTGCCAGTAGTTTCCGACAGGGTGGTAACACCGGGGAGCTGTTTTTT.

The V and J genes are TRBV12-2 and TRBJ1-5; the table gives TRBD1 as D, unverified against the DNA. TRBV12-2 is an annotated pseudogene. This CDR3 has 15 residues. CDR3 DNA sequence: TGTGCAAGTCGCTTCGGGACAGGGGTCAATCAGCCCCAGCATTTT. This encodes CASRFGTGVNQPQHF.

The chain has TRBV28 and TRBJ2-7, with 12 bases fitting TRBD2. The junction had 6 bases not matched to a gene; V was cut back by 3 bases and J by 6 bases. From germline, CDR1 is MDHEN and CDR2 SYDVKM. This CDR3 region has 15 residues. CDR3 region: CASSLRTSGIVEQYF. The DNA of the CDR3 is TGTGCCAGCAGTTTGCGGACTAGCGGGATTGTCGAGCAGTACTTC.

This chain links TRBV7-9 with TRBJ2-1; 9 bases map to TRBD2. V lost 3 bases and J lost 3; bases outside the gene matches: 9. The CDR3 covers 17 residues. Per germline, CDR1 SEHNR and CDR2 FQNEAQ (reference sequence). The CDR3 is CASSFPAGGFLYNEQFF. The CDR3 region has the DNA TGTGCCAGCAGCTTTCCAGCGGGAGGTTTTCTCTACAATGAGCAGTTCTTC.

The gene calls are TRBV28 and TRBJ1-1; 7 bases are shared with TRBD1. Looked up from germline, CDR1 is MDHEN and CDR2 is SYDVKM. The length of the CDR3 is 13 residues. The trim removed 11 bases at V and 0 bases at J, leaving 6 bases unmatched. The CDR3 loop reads CAGRQGLNTEAFF. The CDR3 nucleotides are TGTGCCGGGAGACAGGGCCTGAACACTGAAGCTTTCTTT.

Worth noting for this clone: This sample includes further DNA sequences coding for the same CDR3. V is TRBV5-1 and J is TRBJ2-1; D gene uncertain. V lost 0 bases to trimming and J lost 4 bases, with 8 bases between them. Looked up from germline, CDR1 is SGHRS and CDR2 is YFSETQ. This CDR3 comprises 14 residues. CDR3 in amino acids: CASSLGQDYNEQFF. CDR3 DNA: TGCGCCAGCAGCTTGGGACAAGATTACAATGAGCAGTTCTTC. Using reference TRBV5-1 and TRBJ2-1 for the parts outside the CDR3, the full variable domain is KAGVTQTPRYLIKTRGQQVTLSCSPISGHRSVSWYQQTPGQGLQFLFEYFSETQRNKGNFPGRFSGRQFSNSRSEMNVSTLELGDSALYLCASSLGQDYNEQFFGPGTRLTVL.

The rearrangement joins TRBV5-1 to TRBJ2-2; 10 bases agree with TRBD2. The CDR3 covers 20 residues. V shed 1 base, J shed 3 bases, and the junction held 15 bases outside the gene matches. Germline values: CDR1 SGHRS, CDR2 YFSETQ. Written as DNA, the CDR3 is TGCGCCAGCAGCTTGAGTCTAGCGGGAGTGGTCCCCGAGGACACCGGGGAGCTGTTTTTT. Encoded protein: CASSLSLAGVVPEDTGELFF. Variable domain in full (rest from reference TRBV5-1 and TRBJ2-2): KAGVTQTPRYLIKTRGQQVTLSCSPISGHRSVSWYQQTPGQGLQFLFEYFSETQRNKGNFPGRFSGRQFSNSRSEMNVSTLELGDSALYLCASSLSLAGVVPEDTGELFFGEGSRLTVL.

This clone turned up a few times. This chain joins TRBV13 and TRBJ2-1; 8 nucleotides align to TRBD2. Trimming took 5 bases from V and 7 from J; bases not matched to a gene: 16. The germline V gene encodes CDR1 PRHDT and CDR2 FYEKMQ (reference sequence). The CDR3 sequence is 17 residues long. CDR3 sequence reads: CASSLPSSGRGGNEQFF. CDR3 DNA sequence: TGTGCCAGCAGCCTTCCTTCGAGCGGGAGAGGGGGTAATGAGCAGTTCTTC.

V usage is TRBV25-1 and J usage is TRBJ1-4; TRBD1 aligns across 9 bases. The CDR3 spans 18 residues. Germline CDR1 and CDR2: MGHDK and SYGVNS. J lost 6 bases, V lost 0 bases, and 11 bases had no gene match. The CDR3 DNA follows: TGTGCCAGCAGTGAATACGGACAGGGGCAGGGAGCGGATGAAAAACTGTTTTTT. Its protein is CASSEYGQGQGADEKLFF.

This CDR3 reads CASIGGMFREQYF. The DNA of the CDR3 is TGCGCCAGCATTGGCGGGATGTTTCGCGAGCAGTACTTC. The J gene is TRBJ2-7, the V gene TRBV23-1, with D tentatively TRBD2 (6 bases). TRBV23-1 belongs to the ORF category, with a function that is uncertain. Trimming took 7 bases from V and 6 from J, leaving 16 bases between them. The CDR3 runs 13 residues.

This chain joins TRBV3-1 (or the pseudogene TRBV3-2) and TRBJ1-1; D may be TRBD1 (5 bases). The V and J ends lost 1 base and 6 bases respectively, with 9 bases between them. The CDR3 is made up of 13 amino acids. Germline V gene data show CDR1 as LGHDT and CDR2 as YNNKEL (reference sequence). The CDR3 nucleotides read TGTGCCAGCAGCCAAGTCGAAGGGGCTGAAGCTTTCTTT. Translation: CASSQVEGAEAFF.

The chain employs TRBV18 and TRBJ2-2; tentative D call: TRBD1 (6 bases). The CDR3 extends over 18 amino acids. V was trimmed by 0 bases and J by 3 bases, leaving 17 bases between them. Looked up from germline, CDR1 is KGHSH and CDR2 is LQKENI. CDR3 sequence: CASSPPLGHQTYTGELFF. Written as DNA, the CDR3 is TGTGCCAGCTCACCACCACTGGGACACCAAACTTACACCGGGGAGCTGTTTTTT.